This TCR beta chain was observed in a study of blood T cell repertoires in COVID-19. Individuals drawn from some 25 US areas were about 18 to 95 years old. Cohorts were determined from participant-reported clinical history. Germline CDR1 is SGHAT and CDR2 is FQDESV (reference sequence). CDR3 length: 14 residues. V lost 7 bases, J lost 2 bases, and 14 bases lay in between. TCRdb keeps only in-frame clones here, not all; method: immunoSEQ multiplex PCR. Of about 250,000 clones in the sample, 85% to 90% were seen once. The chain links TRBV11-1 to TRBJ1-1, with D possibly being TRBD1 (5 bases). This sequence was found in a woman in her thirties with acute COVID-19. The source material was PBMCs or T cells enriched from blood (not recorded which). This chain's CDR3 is CASTSLQGNTEAFF. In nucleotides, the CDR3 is TGTGCCAGCACCTCACTGCAGGGTAACACTGAAGCTTTCTTT.